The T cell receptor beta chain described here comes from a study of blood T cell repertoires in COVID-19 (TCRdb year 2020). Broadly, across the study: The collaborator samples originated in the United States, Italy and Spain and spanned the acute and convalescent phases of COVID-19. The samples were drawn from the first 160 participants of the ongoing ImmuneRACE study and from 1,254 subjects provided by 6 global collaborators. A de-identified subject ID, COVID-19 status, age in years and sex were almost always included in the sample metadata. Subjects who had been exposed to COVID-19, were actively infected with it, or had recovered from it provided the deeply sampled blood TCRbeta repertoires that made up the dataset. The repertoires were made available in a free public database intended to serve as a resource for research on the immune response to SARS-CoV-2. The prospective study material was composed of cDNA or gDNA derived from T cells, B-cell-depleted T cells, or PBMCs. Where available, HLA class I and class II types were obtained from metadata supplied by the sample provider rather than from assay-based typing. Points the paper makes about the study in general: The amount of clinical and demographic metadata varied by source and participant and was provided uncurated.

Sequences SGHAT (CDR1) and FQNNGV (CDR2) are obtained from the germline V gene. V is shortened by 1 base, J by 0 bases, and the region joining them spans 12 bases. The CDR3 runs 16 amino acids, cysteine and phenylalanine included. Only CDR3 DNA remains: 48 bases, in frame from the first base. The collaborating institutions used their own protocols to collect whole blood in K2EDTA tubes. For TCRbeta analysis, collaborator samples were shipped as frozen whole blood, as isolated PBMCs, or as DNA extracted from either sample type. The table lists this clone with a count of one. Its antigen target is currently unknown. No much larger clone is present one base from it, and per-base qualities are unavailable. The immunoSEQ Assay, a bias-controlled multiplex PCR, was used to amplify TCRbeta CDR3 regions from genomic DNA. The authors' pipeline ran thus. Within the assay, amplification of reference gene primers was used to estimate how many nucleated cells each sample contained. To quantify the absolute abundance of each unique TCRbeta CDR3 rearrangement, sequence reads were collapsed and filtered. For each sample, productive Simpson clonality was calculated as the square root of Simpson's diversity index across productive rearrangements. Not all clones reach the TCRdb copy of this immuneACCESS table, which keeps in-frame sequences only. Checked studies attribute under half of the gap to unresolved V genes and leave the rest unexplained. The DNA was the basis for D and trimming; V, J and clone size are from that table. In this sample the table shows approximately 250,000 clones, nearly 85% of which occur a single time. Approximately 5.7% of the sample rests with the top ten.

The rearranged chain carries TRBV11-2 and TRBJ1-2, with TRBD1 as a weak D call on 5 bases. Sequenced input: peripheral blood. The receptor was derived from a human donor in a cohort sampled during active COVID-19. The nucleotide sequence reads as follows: TGTGCCAGCAGCTTAGTTGACAGCGTCACTAACTATGGCTACACCTTC. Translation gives CASSLVDSVTNYGYTF.